The 7 T cell receptor beta chains listed next were all sequenced from one sample in a study of blood T cells in healthy people across ages. With a J-beta primer mix and a sample-barcoded 5' primer, a second PCR ran about 7 to 11 cycles. TCRdb reanalysed the 5' RACE reads using MiXCR and keeps one entry per CDR3 protein. The sample shows fewer than 900,000 distinct CDR3 sequences, 49% of them seen only once. Specimen: blood. The receptors originated from a woman aged 60-75 years in good health.

This sequence joins TRBV7-2 and TRBJ2-5, with no clear D. The end of the DNA fits TRBJ2-7 better, so the J call may be wrong. CDR1 and CDR2 (germline): SGHTA, FQGNSA. The CDR3 runs 14 residues. For the CDR3, the DNA is TGTGCCAGCAGCTTAAGCCAGGCCGCGTACGAGCAGTACTTC. Encoded protein: CASSLSQAAYEQYF.

V and J are TRBV6-5 and TRBJ2-7; TRBD1 matches at 9 bases. V was clipped by 6 bases and J by 1 base; unmatched bases: 10. The germline V gene encodes CDR1 MNHEY and CDR2 SVGAGI. The CDR3 extends over 16 amino acids. CDR3 sequence: CASSRQGGFASYEQYF. In DNA form, the CDR3 reads TGTGCCAGCAGCCGACAGGGGGGTTTCGCGTCCTACGAGCAGTACTTC.

The chain employs TRBV5-1 and TRBJ1-2; D possibly corresponds to TRBD1 (5 bases). This CDR3 spans 15 amino acids. The V end lost 5 bases, the J end lost 5 bases, and 19 bases lay between the germline ends. Germline CDR1 is SGHRS and CDR2 is YFSETQ. The CDR3 here is CASRGEVDGIYGYTF. DNA of the CDR3: TGCGCCAGCAGAGGGGAAGTAGACGGGATATATGGCTACACCTTC.

This chain uses TRBV5-1 with TRBJ2-6; 7 nucleotides match TRBD1. The CDR3 sequence is 16 residues long. Germline CDR1 and CDR2: SGHRS and YFSETQ. With 5 bases clipped from V and 1 base from J, the junction kept 6 bases outside the gene matches. The DNA for the CDR3 is TGCGCCAGCAGAGACAGGGTTGTATCTGGGGCCAACGTCCTGACTTTC. This gives the protein CASRDRVVSGANVLTF.

This clonotype has only a few counts. Here the CDR3 DNA reads TGTGCCAGCAGACTACAGTTCTACGAGCAGTACTTC. It encodes CASRLQFYEQYF. V and J are TRBV12-3 or TRBV12-4 and TRBJ2-7; D not certain. The length of the CDR3 is 12 residues. Trimming left V 6 bases short and J 3 bases short, with 9 bases between.

V is TRBV21-1 and J is TRBJ2-1; the table assigns TRBD2, which was not confirmed against the DNA. TRBV21-1 counts as a pseudogene. This CDR3 is built from 17 residues. CDR3 nucleotides: TGTGCCAGCAGCAAAGAAAGGAGTAGCGGAGAGTACAATGAGCAGTTCTTC. Translated: CASSKERSSGEYNEQFF.

The chain links TRBV15 to TRBJ2-4; D remains unclear. Germline V gives CDR1 LNHNV, CDR2 YYDKDF (reference sequence). With 3 bases removed from V and 6 bases from J, the gap between germline ends came to 12 bases. This CDR3 is built from 14 residues. CDR3 in DNA: TGTGCCACCAGCAGCGACTGGTCGTCAAACATTCAGTACTTC. This encodes CATSSDWSSNIQYF.